What follows is one T cell receptor beta chain and its context. Antigen unknown. PCR primers comprised 60 Vbeta and 13 Jbeta primers. Method: immunoSEQ multiplex PCR; TCRdb's copy keeps in-frame clones and lacks some. Its listing shows over 100,000 clones. This specimen comes from a study of cytomegalovirus exposure and HLA in healthy donors. General observations from the study: Association of a missense DCLRE1C variant with TCR beta V- and J-gene trimming was reported in a later analysis. Most CMV-associated TCR beta chains appeared HLA-restricted in a later analysis. Highest at DRB1 and lowest at HLA-C, TCR association rates differed among HLA loci in a later analysis.

Though probably carrying unrecorded immune exposures, donors were nominally healthy at sampling. V was shortened by 1 base and J by 7 bases, with 13 bases between the two germline ends. Germline V gene data show CDR1 as MDHEN and CDR2 as SYDVKM. CDR3 size: 15 residues. The clonotype was recovered from a man in his forties in good health and CMV-seropositive. V gene TRBV28 combines with J gene TRBJ1-4; D might be TRBD1 (6 bases). Sample: PBMCs. Here the CDR3 reads CASSLSLGAVEKLFF. As DNA, the CDR3 is TGTGCCAGCAGTTTATCGTTGGGGGCGGTTGAAAAACTGTTTTTT.